The 18 T cell receptor beta chains reported below all come from one sample, sequenced in a study of shared T cell receptors in the human thymus (dated by TCRdb to the early 2020s). The receptor library was made with the immunoSEQ multiplex PCR assay. Imported from immuneACCESS, the table was reduced by TCRdb to in-frame sequences with V and J called. These copies leave out some clones; in studies compared against another copy, an unresolved V gene accounts for under half, and the cause of the remainder is not known. This sample holds approximately 760,000 clones; roughly 85% were observed only once. The ten largest clonotypes hold 0.0095% to 0.013% of the sample. Separately, the same data were catalogued under a study of human thymus T cells.

The source material was thymocytes. The receptors stem from a girl less than two years old with a congenital heart defect. Donor details come from another sample of the same person, matched by shared clones.

This clone was counted a single time. The V call is TRBV4-1, the J call TRBJ2-1; 11 positions agree with TRBD2. This CDR3 has 19 residues. V trimming: 4 bases; J trimming: 7 bases; junction bases outside the gene matches: 18. Germline CDR1 reads MGHRA; CDR2 reads YSYEKL. In DNA, the CDR3 is TGCGCCAGCAGCCCTCACCGCCCTTTACTAGCGGGGGAGGGGAATGAGCAGTTCTTC. This encodes CASSPHRPLLAGEGNEQFF.

V gene TRBV28 combines with J gene TRBJ2-7; TRBD1 agrees at 9 bases. The CDR3 loop spans 16 amino acids. The ends lost 2 bases at V and 2 bases at J; junction bases unmatched: 7. Germline CDR1 is MDHEN and CDR2 is SYDVKM. As DNA, the CDR3 is TGTGCCAGCAGTTTACCCAAAGGGACAGGGACCTACGAGCAGTACTTC. Protein: CASSLPKGTGTYEQYF.

The chain combines TRBV10-2 with TRBJ2-7; 8 nucleotides agree with TRBD2. This CDR3 comprises 13 residues. V lost 7 bases and J lost 5; bases outside the gene matches: 7. CDR1 and CDR2 (germline): WSHSY, SAAADI. For the CDR3, the DNA is TGCGCCAGCAATGCGGGGGGAGTCGACGAGCAGTACTTC. It codes for CASNAGGVDEQYF.

J is TRBJ1-1 and V is TRBV5-8, with 8 nucleotides matching TRBD1. V gave up 4 bases and J gave up 7 bases; unmatched junction bases: 6. The CDR3 contains 13 residues. CDR1 and CDR2 (germline): SGHTS, YDEGEE. Here the CDR3 DNA reads TGTGCCAGCAGCGATACCACAGGGGGTGAAGCTTTCTTT. Protein sequence: CASSDTTGGEAFF.

The rearrangement uses TRBV27 and TRBJ1-2; D perhaps matches TRBD1 (5 bases). V was cut by 5 bases and J by 7 bases, with 17 bases left in between. CDR3 length equals 14 residues. Germline V lookup: CDR1 MNHEY, CDR2 SMNVEV (reference sequence). The CDR3 nucleotides are TGTGCCAGCAGTCAGGTTGGGACTGAGGGTGGCTACACCTTC. The encoded protein is CASSQVGTEGGYTF.

The chain has TRBV7-6 and TRBJ2-7; TRBD1 is a possible D gene (6 bases). V was cut by 1 base and J by 1 base, with 14 bases left in between. The CDR3 covers 16 residues. Germline CDR1 is SGHVS and CDR2 is FNYEAQ. CDR3 loop: CASSLGIQGISYEQYF. CDR3 coding DNA: TGTGCCAGCAGCTTAGGTATACAGGGAATTTCCTACGAGCAGTACTTC.

The rearrangement links TRBV6-6 to TRBJ1-2, with 11 bases matching TRBD1. The junction had 8 bases not matched to a gene; V was cut back by 2 bases and J by 6 bases. This CDR3 spans 16 amino acids. CDR1 MNHNY and CDR2 SVGAGI come from the germline V gene (reference sequence). CDR3 bases: TGTGCCAGCAGTTACGCAGGACCGGGACAGGGGGATGGCTACACCTTC. Translated, it gives CASSYAGPGQGDGYTF.

This clone was seen a handful of times. The genes are TRBV28 and TRBJ1-1; D ambiguous. Germline CDR1 MDHEN, CDR2 SYDVKM. This CDR3 spans 15 amino acids. Trimming cost V 7 bases and J 7 bases, with 22 bases left between them. CDR3 coding DNA: TGTGCCAGCACCGCCTCGTTGAGGGATCTTAGTGAAGCTTTCTTT. This gives the protein CASTASLRDLSEAFF.

This clone occurred once. The chain combines TRBV14 with TRBJ2-3, with D unresolved. The length of the CDR3 is 14 residues. The V end was cut by 0 bases, the J end by 0 bases, with 4 bases between. Per germline, CDR1 SGHDN and CDR2 FVKESK. The CDR3 region has the DNA TGTGCCAGCAGCCAAGACCCGAGCACAGATACGCAGTATTTT. Amino acid sequence: CASSQDPSTDTQYF.

J is TRBJ2-6 and V is TRBV19; D possibly corresponds to TRBD1 (5 bases). V lost 7 bases, J lost 3 bases, and 19 bases lay in between. The germline CDR1 and CDR2 sequences are LNHDA and SQIVND (reference sequence). The CDR3 runs 17 residues. The CDR3 loop reads CASIPRAPPRGANVLTF. The CDR3 bases are TGTGCCAGTATCCCCAGGGCACCTCCCCGTGGGGCCAACGTCCTGACTTTC.

Remarks on this clone: At the DNA level, this CDR3 is encoded by other sequences in the same sample as well. CDR3 residues: CASSRQEASYNSPLHF. CDR3 nucleotide sequence: TGTGCCAGCAGCCGTCAGGAAGCCTCCTATAATTCACCCCTCCACTTT. The V call is TRBV14, the J call TRBJ1-6; D is uncertain. Germline V gene lookup returns CDR1 SGHDN and CDR2 FVKESK. The CDR3 has 16 amino acids. V was shortened by 4 bases and J by 0 bases, with 10 bases between the two germline ends.

The J gene is TRBJ1-2, the V gene TRBV7-9; TRBD1 matches 7 bases. The junction had 10 bases not matched to a gene; V was cut back by 5 bases and J by 1 base. The CDR3 covers 16 residues. Germline-derived CDR1 and CDR2 are SEHNR and FQNEAQ (reference sequence). The CDR3 here is CASSPEWDSNNYGYTF. CDR3 DNA sequence: TGTGCCAGCAGCCCAGAGTGGGACAGCAATAACTATGGCTACACCTTC. Combining the CDR3 with reference TRBV7-9 and TRBJ1-2 gives the whole variable domain DTGVSQNPRHKITKRGQNVTFRCDPISEHNRLYWYRQTLGQGPEFLTYFQNEAQLEKSRLLSDRFSAERPKGSFSTLEIQRTEQGDSAMYLCASSPEWDSNNYGYTFGSGTRLTVV.

This clone was seen only once. The chain carries TRBV5-1 and TRBJ2-2, with D perhaps TRBD2 (5 bases). V lost 0 bases, J lost 4 bases, and 13 bases lay in between. CDR1 and CDR2 (germline): SGHRS, YFSETQ. This CDR3 region has 16 residues. CDR3 nucleotides: TGCGCCAGCAGCTTGGATGAATCTCGGGGCACCGGGGAGCTGTTTTTT. This translates into CASSLDESRGTGELFF.

This rearrangement joins TRBV29-1 to TRBJ1-3; D unclear. The CDR3 contains 13 residues. With 6 bases removed from V and 4 bases from J, the gap between germline ends came to 13 bases. Germline loops: CDR1 SQVTM, CDR2 ANQGSEA. The CDR3 reads CSVATPPGNTIYF. The CDR3 nucleotides read TGCAGCGTAGCCACCCCTCCGGGAAACACCATATATTTT.

The rearrangement links TRBV2 to TRBJ1-6; the match to TRBD1 covers 10 bases. This CDR3 contains 14 residues. With 7 bases clipped from V and 7 bases from J, the junction kept 4 bases outside the gene matches. In germline, CDR1 is SNHLY, CDR2 FYNNEI. The CDR3 DNA reads TGTGCCAGCAACCCGGGACAGGGGAATTCACCCCTCCACTTT. As protein: CASNPGQGNSPLHF.

This clone was seen a handful of times. The chain joins TRBV28 to TRBJ2-7; D is undetermined. Germline CDR1 is MDHEN and CDR2 is SYDVKM. Trimming removed 3 bases at V and 3 bases at J, with 9 bases between. The CDR3 spans 13 residues. CDR3 region: CASSFTTGYEQYF. CDR3 DNA sequence: TGTGCCAGCAGTTTCACCACGGGCTACGAGCAGTACTTC.

Concerning this clone itself: Additional DNA sequences in this sample encode the identical CDR3. The J gene is TRBJ1-5, the V gene TRBV18, with 7 bases that match TRBD1. This CDR3 spans 16 amino acids. After removal of 3 bases from V and 2 bases from J, the junction contained 7 bases not matched to a gene. Germline V gene lookup returns CDR1 KGHSH and CDR2 LQKENI. This chain's CDR3 is CASSPRDSRGNQPQHF. In DNA, the CDR3 is TGTGCCAGCTCACCGAGGGACAGTCGAGGCAATCAGCCCCAGCATTTT.

V gene TRBV19 combines with J gene TRBJ2-1, with TRBD1 as a possible D gene (7 bases). The CDR3 sequence is 14 residues long. V gave up 4 bases and J gave up 6 bases, with 13 bases separating them. Per germline, CDR1 LNHDA and CDR2 SQIVND (reference sequence). CDR3 amino acids: CASSTPGDSNEQFF. CDR3 sequence (DNA): TGTGCCAGTAGTACGCCGGGGGACAGCAATGAGCAGTTCTTC.